The rows below give T cell receptor beta chains drawn from one sample of a study of cytomegalovirus exposure and HLA in healthy donors. Profiled with immunoSEQ multiplex PCR; TCRdb holds only in-frame clones, not every one. The sample lists over 130,000 clones, less than 85% occurring once. Sequencing used PBMCs. The receptor set was obtained from a middle-aged man in good health and CMV-seronegative. CDR3s include the opening cysteine and the closing phenylalanine or tryptophan. A D gene is named only where the DNA matches it firmly. Clone size is not always given. Where it is, it says once, few, many or a class for expanded clones.

D	V	size	J	length	DNA	CDR3
TRBD1	TRBV7-2	NA	TRBJ1-2	15	TGTGCCAGCAGCTCCTGGGACAGGGAAATCTATGGCTACACCTTC	CASSSWDREIYGYTF
TRBD1	TRBV28	NA	TRBJ1-2	13	TGTGCCAGCAGTGAAGGGGGCGCATATGGCTACACCTTC	CASSEGGAYGYTF
NA	TRBV5-6	once	TRBJ1-6	14	TGTGCCAGCAGCCCCATCGGGGGAGATTCACCCCTCCACTTT	CASSPIGGDSPLHF
TRBD1	TRBV19	NA	TRBJ2-3	16	TGTGCCAGTAGTATAGGGACAGGGGGGGGGACAGATACGCAGTATTTT	CASSIGTGGGTDTQYF
TRBD1	TRBV14	NA	TRBJ2-5	17	TGTGCCAGCAGCCAGTTATGGACAGGGGTTCTACAAGAGACCCAGTACTTC	CASSQLWTGVLQETQYF
NA	TRBV7-9	NA	TRBJ2-1	15	TGTGCCAGCAGCTTAAACGGGACTGTTTACAATGAGCAGTTCTTC	CASSLNGTVYNEQFF
TRBD1	TRBV5-5	NA	TRBJ1-2	16	TGTGCCAGCACCACTCAGGGGACAGGAGGCCCCTATGGCTACACCTTC	CASTTQGTGGPYGYTF
NA	TRBV7-9	NA	TRBJ2-3	13	TGTGCCAGCAGCCCCAACAGTCCAGATACGCAGTATTTT	CASSPNSPDTQYF
TRBD1	TRBV28	few	TRBJ2-1	19	TGTGCCAGCAGTTCACCGGGACAGGGGACGACCTATCAGACCAATGAGCAGTTCTTC	CASSSPGQGTTYQTNEQFF
NA	TRBV27	NA	TRBJ2-5	14	TGTGCCAGCAGTTTATCAGGGAGTGGGGAGACCCAGTACTTC	CASSLSGSGETQYF
NA	TRBV7-2	NA	TRBJ1-2	16	TGTGCCAGCAGCTTAGCGGCGGGACCATTGACCCATGGCTACACCTTC	CASSLAAGPLTHGYTF
NA	TRBV20-1	once	TRBJ2-5	11	TGCAGTGCCTTGAGGGAAGAGACCCAGTACTTC	CSALREETQYF
NA	TRBV6-1	NA	TRBJ1-5	17	TGTGCCAGCAGTGAGGGGGCAGAGATTTATAGCAATCAGCCCCAGCATTTT	CASSEGAEIYSNQPQHF
TRBD2	TRBV7-3	NA	TRBJ2-3	15	TGTGCCAGCAGCCCCGCGGGGGTGTTCACAGATACGCAGTATTTT	CASSPAGVFTDTQYF
TRBD1	TRBV18	NA	TRBJ2-7	14	TGTGCCAGCTCACCTTCGCAGGGGGCATACGAGCAGTACTTC	CASSPSQGAYEQYF
TRBD2	TRBV5-6	NA	TRBJ2-2	19	TGTGCCAGCAGCTTTCCCCTAACTCTGAGCGGGGTGAACACCGGGGAGCTGTTTTTT	CASSFPLTLSGVNTGELFF
NA	TRBV19	NA	TRBJ1-5	15	TGTGCCAGTAGTATAGGGCCGCTTTTCAATCGGCCCCAGCATTTT	CASSIGPLFNRPQHF
NA	TRBV29-1	few	TRBJ2-3	15	TGCAGCGTTGAGGAGGGGGGGGTGGGCACAGATACGCAGTATTTT	CSVEEGGVGTDTQYF
TRBD2	TRBV4-1	few	TRBJ2-5	15	TGCGCCAGCAGTCGCCTAGCGGCCATCCAAGAGACCCAGTACTTC	CASSRLAAIQETQYF
NA	TRBV6-4	NA	TRBJ2-7	11	TGTGCCAGCAGACAAAACTACGAGCAGTACTTC	CASRQNYEQYF
NA	TRBV30	NA	TRBJ1-1	14	TGTGCCTGGAGTGCAGCAGGGGTGGACACTGAAGCTTTCTTT	CAWSAAGVDTEAFF
NA	TRBV5-1	NA	TRBJ2-7	16	TGCGCCAGCAGCTTGGCCATACAGGGAAAAGACTACGAGCAGTACTTC	CASSLAIQGKDYEQYF
NA	TRBV11-2	NA	TRBJ2-5	14	TGTGCCAGCAGCCGGACAACTTCTCAAGAGACCCAGTACTTC	CASSRTTSQETQYF
NA	TRBV11-2	NA	TRBJ2-2	14	TGTGCCAGCAGCCTTACTTCGAACACCGGGGAGCTGTTTTTT	CASSLTSNTGELFF
NA	TRBV5-8	NA	TRBJ1-6	14	TGTGCCAGCAGCTTGGGACAGGAAAATTCACCCCTCCACTTT	CASSLGQENSPLHF
TRBD2	TRBV6-4	NA	TRBJ2-1	15	TGTGCCAGCAGTGGGGCAGCGGGGGGGAACAATGAGCAGTTCTTC	CASSGAAGGNNEQFF
NA	TRBV5-1	NA	TRBJ2-7	15	TGCGCCAGCAGCTTGGGCGCGGGGGCGGCCTACGAGCAGTACTTC	CASSLGAGAAYEQYF
TRBD1	TRBV18	NA	TRBJ1-1	13	TGTGCCAGCTCAGCGACAGGGGAACTGGAAGCTTTCTTT	CASSATGELEAFF
TRBD1	TRBV7-9	NA	TRBJ1-2	13	TGTGCCAGCAGCTTGGCGACAGGGGTCGGCTACACCTTC	CASSLATGVGYTF
NA	TRBV11-3	NA	TRBJ2-5	14	TGTGCCAGCAAGGAGGGGGCCGGCCAAGAGACCCAGTACTTC	CASKEGAGQETQYF
TRBD2	TRBV29-1	NA	TRBJ2-3	15	TGCAGCGTTGAGTGGCTAGCGGGGGGGGGAGATACGCAGTATTTT	CSVEWLAGGGDTQYF
TRBD1	TRBV6-5	NA	TRBJ2-7	14	TGTGCCAGCAGTCCCGGACAGGGAACAAGCGAGCAGTACTTC	CASSPGQGTSEQYF
NA	TRBV7-2	NA	TRBJ2-7	14	TGTGCCAGCAGCTTAGGGGCTCATCAGGACGAGCAGTACTTC	CASSLGAHQDEQYF
TRBD1	TRBV6-6	few	TRBJ2-5	16	TGTGCCAGCAGTTCTTTTGAGGGGGCACTCCAAGAGACCCAGTACTTC	CASSSFEGALQETQYF
TRBD2	TRBV7-3	NA	TRBJ2-7	14	TGTGCCAGCAGCTTGACGGGAGGGGTGTACGAGCAGTACTTC	CASSLTGGVYEQYF
TRBD1	TRBV7-8	few	TRBJ2-7	16	TGTGCCAGCAGCCCCGGGACAGGGAGGATAAGGAGCGAGCAGTACTTC	CASSPGTGRIRSEQYF
NA	TRBV6-5	NA	TRBJ2-5	15	TGTGCCAGCAGTCGCAGGGGCCCCCGCCAAGAGACCCAGTACTTC	CASSRRGPRQETQYF
NA	TRBV5-1	NA	TRBJ2-1	19	TGCGCCAGCAGCTTGGGGGGGGCCAACAGGGGCTCCGGGGACCATGAGCAGTTCTTC	CASSLGGANRGSGDHEQFF
NA	TRBV15	NA	TRBJ1-1	15	TGTGCCACCAGCTTGGGGCAGGGGTTGAACACTGAAGCTTTCTTT	CATSLGQGLNTEAFF
NA	TRBV5-3	NA	TRBJ2-5	13	TGTGCCAGAAGCTTGACAGGGACCGAGACCCAGTACTTC	CARSLTGTETQYF
TRBD1	TRBV19	NA	TRBJ1-2	15	TGTGCCAGTAGTCCTAGCCGGGACAGTCACTATGGCTACACCTTC	CASSPSRDSHYGYTF
TRBD2	TRBV15	NA	TRBJ2-7	16	TGTGCCACCAGCAGAGATGAGGCTAGCGGGGGGTACGAGCAGTACTTC	CATSRDEASGGYEQYF
NA	TRBV7-7	NA	TRBJ2-5	16	TGTGCCAGCAGCTTAAACCCGGTCCCAGGGGGGGAGACCCAGTACTTC	CASSLNPVPGGETQYF
NA	TRBV30	NA	TRBJ2-3	16	TGTGCCTGGAGTCTCTGGAGGGGCGGAAGCACAGATACGCAGTATTTT	CAWSLWRGGSTDTQYF
TRBD2	TRBV27	NA	TRBJ2-5	14	TGTGCCAGCGGGACTAGCGGGGGTCAAGAGACCCAGTACTTC	CASGTSGGQETQYF
NA	TRBV15	NA	TRBJ2-5	14	TGTGCCACCAGCACCCGGGGGACGGAAGAGACCCAGTACTTC	CATSTRGTEETQYF
TRBD1	TRBV18	NA	TRBJ2-7	15	TGTGCCAGCTCACCAACGGGACAGGGGGGTAATGGGCAGTACTTC	CASSPTGQGGNGQYF
NA	TRBV28	NA	TRBJ1-5	18	TGTGCCAGCAGTTTAGGGGGGGCGCTTACTTCCCGGAATCAGCCCCAGCATTTT	CASSLGGALTSRNQPQHF
NA	TRBV15	NA	TRBJ2-7	14	TGTGCCACCAGCAGAGGTCCCGGGGTCCACGAGCAGTACTTC	CATSRGPGVHEQYF
TRBD1	TRBV27	NA	TRBJ2-7	14	TGTGCCAGCAGTCCGGGGACAGCCCCCTACGAGCAGTACTTC	CASSPGTAPYEQYF
NA	TRBV29-1	NA	TRBJ2-1	11	TGCAGCGTTGTCAGGTCGCGTGAGCAGTTCTTC	CSVVRSREQFF
TRBD1	TRBV6-1	NA	TRBJ1-2	13	TGTGCCAGCAGGCGGACAGGGAACTATGGCTACACCTTC	CASRRTGNYGYTF
NA	TRBV5-4	NA	TRBJ2-7	12	TGTGCCAGCAGCTCCTACCCGCACGAGCAGTACTTC	CASSSYPHEQYF
NA	TRBV30	NA	TRBJ2-6	17	TGTGCCTGGAGTTCTCAGTATAGGGAGACTGGGGCCAACGTCCTGACTTTC	CAWSSQYRETGANVLTF
TRBD2	TRBV6-5	NA	TRBJ2-5	15	TGTGCCAGCACCCCTAGCGGGGGGGCCCTGGGACCCCAGTACTTC	CASTPSGGALGPQYF